The entry that follows covers one T cell receptor beta chain sequence. The sample is drawn from a study of blood T cell repertoires in COVID-19. The authors' processing: Scientists estimated how many nucleated cells there were by amplifying reference gene primers. This table comes from immunoSEQ multiplex PCR, and its TCRdb copy is limited to in-frame clones, with some not included. V and J calls and clone size are given by that table; D and trimming were obtained from the DNA. The repertoire holds over 100,000 clones, with around nine tenths as singletons. This CDR3 region has 16 residues. Germline V gene lookup returns CDR1 SGHAT and CDR2 FQNNGV. V dropped 5 bases and J dropped 7 bases, with 23 bases sitting between them.

This TCR was sampled from a middle-aged man with acute or convalescent COVID-19. This rearrangement joins TRBV11-2 to TRBJ1-1; the D gene is possibly TRBD1 (6 bases). The sequencing sample was made of peripheral blood. CDR3 coding DNA: TGTGCCAGCAGCCTTCTGGGTGACAGGCACTTGAATGAAGCTTTCTTT. Its translation is CASSLLGDRHLNEAFF.